The 29 T cell receptor beta chains reported below all come from one sample, sequenced in a study of brain metastases from non-small cell lung cancer (dated by TCRdb to the late 2010s). Receptors were amplified or captured by the immunoSEQ multiplex PCR assay. The table comes from immuneACCESS by way of TCRdb, which keeps in-frame sequences with V and J called. Part of the clones is missing from these tables; in studies checked, under half for an unresolved V gene and the rest for unknown reasons. The sample yields 5,500 to 6,500 clones; approximately 78% were counted once. The leading ten clones occupy 6.5% to 8% of the sample. Sequencing was carried out using primary lung tumor tissue. In light of the paper, this sample's cell subset or site label describes: primary lung tumor paired with brain metastasis. All receptors derive from a donor over 35 with non-small cell lung cancer.

This chain uses TRBV3-1 (or the pseudogene TRBV3-2) with TRBJ1-6; no definite D call. The V end was cut by 5 bases, the J end by 5 bases, with 22 bases between. This CDR3 has 18 amino acids. CDR1 is LGHDT and CDR2 is YNNKEL in the germline V gene (reference sequence). The CDR3, as DNA: TGTGCCAGCAGCTTGTTTAGTCCCATCATACATCATAATTCACCCCTCCACTTT. Translating it yields CASSLFSPIIHHNSPLHF.

This chain uses TRBV6-2 or TRBV6-3 with TRBJ2-6; perhaps TRBD2 as D (5 bases). The CDR3 has 15 residues. The V gene's germline CDR1 is MNHEY and CDR2 SVGEGT. V was shortened by 3 bases and J by 0 bases, with 6 bases between the two germline ends. The CDR3 nucleotides read TGTGCCAGCAGTTATAGCGCCTCTGGGGCCAACGTCCTGACTTTC. This encodes CASSYSASGANVLTF.

The CDR3 sequence is CASSIDGQGYGYEQYF. In DNA, the CDR3 is TGTGCCAGTAGTATAGACGGACAGGGTTATGGCTACGAGCAGTACTTC. This chain connects TRBV19 to TRBJ2-7; 8 positions match TRBD1. The V and J ends lost 0 bases and 3 bases, in that order; junction bases with no gene match: 7. Germline CDR1 LNHDA, CDR2 SQIVND (reference sequence). This CDR3 has 16 residues.

The chain has TRBV4-1 and TRBJ1-5, with 8 bases that match TRBD1. CDR3 length: 15 amino acids. The V and J ends lost 0 bases and 2 bases, in that order; junction bases with no gene match: 0. Germline CDR1 is MGHRA and CDR2 is YSYEKL. The DNA for the CDR3 is TGCGCCAGCAGCCAAGAGGACAGGGGCAATCAGCCCCAGCATTTT. Protein product: CASSQEDRGNQPQHF.

The genes are TRBV9 and TRBJ1-1, with D unclear. This CDR3 spans 16 amino acids. CDR1 and CDR2 (germline): SGDLS, YYNGEE. With 4 bases removed from V and 1 base from J, the gap between germline ends came to 17 bases. The CDR3 region is CASSPPPRTANTEAFF. CDR3 DNA: TGTGCCAGCAGCCCACCCCCTAGAACAGCGAACACTGAAGCTTTCTTT.

V gene TRBV6-6 combines with J gene TRBJ2-3; 9 positions agree with TRBD2. Germline-derived CDR1 and CDR2 are MNHNY and SVGAGI (reference sequence). This CDR3 has 15 residues. V lost 8 bases and J lost 1; bases outside the gene matches: 7. The CDR3 spells CASGERGDRTDTQYF. CDR3 DNA: TGTGCCAGCGGGGAGCGGGGGGATCGCACAGATACGCAGTATTTT.

V and J are TRBV3-1 (or the pseudogene TRBV3-2) and TRBJ2-7, with D unclear. The CDR3 has 16 amino acids. Germline-derived CDR1 and CDR2 are LGHDT and YNNKEL (reference sequence). Trimming pared 4 bases from V and 5 bases from J, leaving 21 bases between. The CDR3 nucleotides read TGTGCCAGCAGCCCACCACCCACTCAGTTCGGCCACGAGCAGTACTTC. Amino acid sequence: CASSPPPTQFGHEQYF.

The chain has TRBV5-6 and TRBJ2-7; D is possibly TRBD2 (7 bases). CDR1 is SGHDT, CDR2 YYEEEE, per germline. This CDR3 is 14 amino acids long. The V end was cut by 4 bases, the J end by 1 base, with 12 bases between. The CDR3 DNA is TGTGCCAGCAGCCCCGGGGGGCAATCCTACGAGCAGTACTTC. It yields the protein CASSPGGQSYEQYF.

The chain joins TRBV19 to TRBJ1-5; 7 bases line up with TRBD1. This CDR3 comprises 14 residues. The ends lost 4 bases at V and 7 bases at J; junction bases unmatched: 7. Germline V gene sequence: CDR1 LNHDA, CDR2 SQIVND (reference sequence). The CDR3 bases are TGTGCCAGTAGTACAGGGGGGGGTCGGCAGCCCCAGCATTTT. It specifies CASSTGGGRQPQHF. Full variable domain (remainder filled in from reference TRBV19 and TRBJ1-5): DGGITQSPKYLFRKEGQNVTLSCEQNLNHDAMYWYRQDPGQGLRLIYYSQIVNDFQKGDIAEGYSVSREKKESFPLTVTSAQKNPTAFYLCASSTGGGRQPQHFGDGTRLSIL.

Worth noting for this clone: This specimen includes other DNA sequences encoding the same CDR3. The chain combines TRBV6-6 with TRBJ1-1; D is undetermined. The V gene lost 6 bases and the J gene lost 2 bases, with 4 bases spanning the gap. Germline values: CDR1 MNHNY, CDR2 SVGAGI (reference sequence). This CDR3 contains 11 residues. This CDR3 is CASRLNTEAFF. The DNA for the CDR3 is TGTGCCAGCAGACTAAACACTGAAGCTTTCTTT.

The chain uses TRBV15 and TRBJ2-7; 9 bases fit TRBD1. Germline V gene sequence: CDR1 LNHNV, CDR2 YYDKDF (reference sequence). V lost 8 bases and J lost 4; bases outside the gene matches: 9. CDR3 length: 14 amino acids. The CDR3: CATAPDRGVYEQYF. DNA for the CDR3: TGTGCCACCGCCCCAGACAGGGGGGTTTACGAGCAGTACTTC. Supplemented by reference TRBV15 and TRBJ2-7, the full variable domain reads DAMVIQNPRYQVTQFGKPVTLSCSQTLNHNVMYWYQQKSSQAPKLLFHYYDKDFNNEADTPDNFQSRRPNTSFCFLDIRSPGLGDTAMYLCATAPDRGVYEQYFGPGTRLTVT.

The chain has TRBV6-2 or TRBV6-3 and TRBJ2-2; 11 bases are a match to TRBD2. Losses at the gene ends were 2 bases for V and 6 bases for J; bases not matched to a gene: 11. Germline V gene lookup returns CDR1 MNHEY and CDR2 SVGEGT. The CDR3 runs to 18 residues. CDR3 loop: CASSYPPSIAGGAGELFF. The DNA of the CDR3 is TGTGCCAGCAGTTACCCCCCGTCAATAGCGGGGGGGGCCGGGGAGCTGTTTTTT.

The chain joins TRBV27 to TRBJ1-5; TRBD1 is a possible D gene (6 bases). V was cut by 5 bases and J by 4 bases, with 12 bases left in between. This CDR3 contains 14 residues. Germline V gene sequence: CDR1 MNHEY, CDR2 SMNVEV (reference sequence). CDR3 nucleotide sequence: TGTGCCAGCAGTCCGACAGGAGGGAATCAGCCCCAGCATTTT. It codes for CASSPTGGNQPQHF.

Turning to this clone: A junction end diverges from the germline sequence, so it may reflect a read error. Other DNA sequences from this sample encode an identical CDR3 as well. This rearrangement joins TRBV28 to TRBJ1-5; D is perhaps TRBD1 (5 bases). The CDR3 length is 16 residues. Germline V gene data show CDR1 as MDHEN and CDR2 as SYDVKM. The CDR3 loop is CASSFPGPGSNQPQHF. The DNA for the CDR3 is TGTGCCAGCAGTTTCCCGGGGCCGGGGAGCAATCAACCCCAGCATTTT.

The J gene is TRBJ2-7, the V gene TRBV5-6; 11 positions agree with TRBD1. This CDR3 spans 14 amino acids. V shed 2 bases, J shed 3 bases, and the junction held 1 base outside the gene matches. From germline, CDR1 is SGHDT and CDR2 YYEEEE. The CDR3 nucleotides are TGTGCCAGCAGCTTTGGGACAGGGGGCTACGAGCAGTACTTC. Protein: CASSFGTGGYEQYF.

The chain recombines TRBV5-1 with TRBJ1-2; D unresolved. The germline V gene has CDR1 SGHRS and CDR2 YFSETQ. The CDR3 is made up of 14 amino acids. Trimming left V 0 bases short and J 0 bases short, with 6 bases between. CDR3 DNA sequence: TGCGCCAGCAGCTTGGAAGTAGCTAACTATGGCTACACCTTC. This gives the protein CASSLEVANYGYTF.

The chain employs TRBV24-1 and TRBJ1-5; 7 nucleotides align to TRBD1. Germline V gene lookup returns CDR1 KGHDR and CDR2 SFDVKD. After removal of 4 bases from V and 4 bases from J, the junction contained 3 bases not matched to a gene. CDR3 length: 14 residues. For the CDR3, the DNA is TGTGCCACCAGTGAGGACAGGCCGAATCAGCCCCAGCATTTT. Translation gives CATSEDRPNQPQHF.

The J gene is TRBJ2-7, the V gene TRBV15; 11 nucleotides match TRBD2. The CDR3 runs to 16 residues. Unmatched junction bases numbered 5, after V lost 0 bases and J lost 4 bases. CDR1 is LNHNV and CDR2 is YYDKDF in the germline V gene (reference sequence). CDR3 sequence reads: CATSREIAGGPYEQYF. CDR3 bases: TGTGCCACCAGCAGAGAGATAGCGGGGGGGCCTTACGAGCAGTACTTC.

The chain couples TRBV11-1 to TRBJ2-3; D uncertain. The CDR3 loop spans 12 amino acids. The germline gives CDR1 SGHAT, CDR2 FQDESV (reference sequence). Trimming pared 1 base from V and 1 base from J, leaving 0 bases between. The CDR3 sequence: CASSLGTDTQYF. CDR3 nucleotides: TGTGCCAGCAGCTTAGGCACAGATACGCAGTATTTT.

The genes are TRBV5-1 and TRBJ2-5; D is ambiguous. Germline V lookup: CDR1 SGHRS, CDR2 YFSETQ. Trimming left V 2 bases short and J 0 bases short, with 2 bases between. CDR3 length equals 12 residues. The CDR3 DNA sequence: TGCGCCAGCAGCTTCAACCAAGAGACCCAGTACTTC. Its protein is CASSFNQETQYF.

This clone appeared once. CDR3 loop: CASRTGGFINSPLHF. Here the CDR3 DNA reads TGTGCCAGCAGGACAGGGGGTTTTATTAATTCACCCCTCCACTTT. The gene calls are TRBV6-5 and TRBJ1-6, with 9 nucleotides matching TRBD1. The ends lost 6 bases at V and 6 bases at J; junction bases unmatched: 6. This CDR3 is built from 15 residues. Germline values: CDR1 MNHEY, CDR2 SVGAGI.

This clone was seen just once. The V and J genes are TRBV5-1 and TRBJ2-3; TRBD2 matches at 9 bases. V was pared by 4 bases and J by 2 bases, with 5 bases of the junction left unmatched. This CDR3 is 15 amino acids long. Germline loops: CDR1 SGHRS, CDR2 YFSETQ. Written as DNA, the CDR3 is TGCGCCAGCAGCAAGATAGCGGGGGACACAGATACGCAGTATTTT. Translating it yields CASSKIAGDTDTQYF.

The chain uses TRBV28 and TRBJ1-1, with D tentatively TRBD1 (5 bases). V lost 2 bases and J lost 3, with 19 bases in between. The CDR3 runs to 17 residues. Germline CDR1 is MDHEN and CDR2 is SYDVKM. The CDR3 here is CASSLSWAGKGDTEAFF. The CDR3 coding sequence is TGTGCCAGCAGTTTAAGCTGGGCAGGGAAAGGAGACACTGAAGCTTTCTTT.

The gene calls are TRBV7-6 and TRBJ2-7; D uncertain. V lost 1 base and J 0 bases, leaving 7 bases between the germline ends. CDR3 size: 14 residues. Germline CDR1 reads SGHVS; CDR2 reads FNYEAQ. The CDR3 region is CASSLGVSSYEQYF. CDR3 bases: TGTGCCAGCAGCTTAGGGGTCAGCTCCTACGAGCAGTACTTC.

To note about this clone: The same CDR3 is also encoded by other DNA sequences in this sample. V usage is TRBV5-1 and J usage is TRBJ2-2; tentative D call: TRBD2 (6 bases). The CDR3 has 15 amino acids. Deletions cut 4 bases from V and 8 bases from J, with 18 bases between. Germline V lookup: CDR1 SGHRS, CDR2 YFSETQ. CDR3 nucleotides: TGCGCCAGCAGCCCAAGACTAGTCCGGGCGGGGGAGCTGTTTTTT. Its protein product is CASSPRLVRAGELFF.

The J gene is TRBJ2-7, the V gene TRBV27; the D is unclear. In germline, CDR1 is MNHEY, CDR2 SMNVEV (reference sequence). V was trimmed by 4 bases and J by 8 bases, leaving 15 bases between them. The CDR3 sequence is 13 residues long. DNA of the CDR3: TGTGCCAGCAGTTCGTGGCCTTTAGTCAAGCAGTACTTC. Its translation: CASSSWPLVKQYF.

This chain connects TRBV29-1 to TRBJ1-1; TRBD1 is a possible D gene (5 bases). Looked up from germline, CDR1 is SQVTM and CDR2 is ANQGSEA. The CDR3 runs to 13 residues. V was clipped by 6 bases and J by 4 bases, with 15 bases between them. Written as DNA, the CDR3 is TGCAGCGTCCAACAGGTAGAAGGCACTGAAGCTTTCTTT. It codes for CSVQQVEGTEAFF.

The J gene is TRBJ2-7, the V gene TRBV28; TRBD2 agrees at 15 bases. V lost 5 bases and J lost 8; bases outside the gene matches: 4. The CDR3 loop spans 14 amino acids. CDR1 MDHEN and CDR2 SYDVKM come from the germline V gene. In DNA form, the CDR3 reads TGTGCCAGCAGTCCGGGGACTAGCGGGGGGAAGCAGTACTTC. Protein product: CASSPGTSGGKQYF.

V usage is TRBV12-5 and J usage is TRBJ2-3, with D tentatively TRBD2 (5 bases). In germline, CDR1 is LGHNT, CDR2 FRNRAP. The CDR3 loop spans 14 amino acids. Trimming shortened V by 5 bases and J by 0 bases, and 9 bases separated the two germline ends. As DNA, the CDR3 is TGTGCTAGTGGTAGCGGCGTAAGCACAGATACGCAGTATTTT. Protein sequence: CASGSGVSTDTQYF.